The present T cell receptor (beta chain) was sequenced within a study of T-cell memory formation after mild COVID-19. UMIs and sample barcodes were carried by the TCR alpha and TCR beta cDNA libraries that 5'RACE produced using constant-segment primers. TCRdb re-derived calls from the 5' RACE reads in MiXCR, one entry per CDR3 protein. The sample includes about 200,000 distinct CDR3 sequences, 9% to 10% of them seen just once. About this clonotype itself: Its antigen is unknown.

The ends were cut back, 5 bases at V and 4 bases at J, with 12 bases in the middle. CDR1 is SEHNR and CDR2 is FQNEAQ in the germline V gene (reference sequence). The length of the CDR3 is 14 residues. Findings and limits, study-wide: Clones contracting over day 15 to 85 were CD4/CD8 balanced, with later expanders leaning CD4+. Some SARS-CoV-2-responding clones were already detected in memory before infection.

This chain joins TRBV7-9 and TRBJ2-1; D is perhaps TRBD1 (5 bases). The sequencing input was PBMCs or a T cell subset sorted from them (not recorded which). This receptor was taken from a man between 18 and 29 years old who had mild COVID-19 (a few samples of this study predate the infection). Cell type and time point are not known. In DNA form, the CDR3 reads TGTGCCAGCAGCGTCTCGTCAGGGTACAATGAGCAGTTCTTC. It codes for CASSVSSGYNEQFF.